This T cell receptor beta chain was retrieved from a study of STAT3 mutations in large granular lymphocyte leukemia (dated by TCRdb to between 2019 and 2020). Turning to the overall study: Roughly half of the T-LGLL patients who were sequenced longitudinally carried canonical activating STAT3 mutations. As controls within the study, a couple of patients with natural killer LGL leukemia were also sequenced longitudinally. On average, sequencing was done at 3 to 4.5 time points per patient, with the number of samplings ranging from 2 to 8. Serial deep sequencing of TCRbeta CDR3 and STAT3 was performed in patients with T-cell large granular lymphocyte leukemia to reconstruct clonal hierarchy and dynamics. One or more immunosuppressive therapy regimens were given to more than half of T-LGLL patients, and hematologic response was seen in around 40% of the treated patients. From an initial cohort of under 250 LGL patients, about 19 representative T-LGLL cases were picked for longitudinal TCRbeta and STAT3 sequencing. Beyond this particular receptor, the publication reports: Linking therapy response to changes in TCR clonal burden was complicated by variable intervals between samplings and by differing treatment regimens. Every T-LGLL patient showed at least one immunodominant TCRbeta clonotype, and about half showed multiple immunodominant subclonotypes. TCR clonotype switching after therapy was seen in about 30% of the 18 patients, with all newly emerging clones being STAT3 wild type. In several patients, dominant TCR clone burden exceeded STAT3 mutant burden, suggesting STAT3 mutation arose secondarily within a pre-expanded clone. Because codominant clonotypes persisted in some patients, a small but highly pathogenic clone may have been missed. Because no samples were available when a clone first appeared, clonal expansion was inferred from samplings taken at other points.

This clone was recorded only once. Its antigen specificity is not known. It has no much larger one-base neighbor in the sample; base qualities were not kept. Taken from the germline V gene, the CDR1 and CDR2 loops are MGHRA and YSYEKL. The germline V end is reduced by 0 bases and the J end by 5 bases; junction bases left unmatched: 8. The CDR3 holds 16 amino acids from the cysteine to the phenylalanine. CDR3 DNA only is kept here, 48 bases in frame from base 1. The same DNA, extracted from blood mononuclear cells, served for both TCR sequencing and STAT3 sequencing. An Illumina MiSeq was used to sequence the TCRbeta libraries, yielding an average of about 40,773 productive templates per sample. The immunoSEQ assay, which uses multiplex PCR amplification, was used to generate TCRbeta CDR3 libraries. In the authors' own workflow: Repertoire diversity was calculated as previously defined, with values near 0 taken to indicate extremely monoclonal samples. The immuneACCESS repertoire file appears here via TCRdb, limited to in-frame rearrangements. These files lack a portion of the clones; in checked studies, under half of the deficit traces to unresolved V genes, and the cause of the others is not known. Clonal size and the V and J genes are those of that table, whereas D and trimming came from the DNA. In all, the sample holds 1,500 to 2,000 clones, and 67% of those were seen once. The top ten constitute 70% to 85% of the sample.

The TCR comes from a man in his sixties with T-cell large granular lymphocyte leukemia. Some clones in this sample may be carry-over from other donors' samples. The age is the age at diagnosis. Sequenced material: peripheral blood mononuclear cells. The chain uses TRBV4-1 and TRBJ2-7; 9 bases in the middle match TRBD2. For the CDR3, the sequence is CASSQETSGALHEQYF. The nucleotide sequence is TGCGCCAGCAGCCAAGAGACTAGCGGAGCGCTCCACGAGCAGTACTTC.